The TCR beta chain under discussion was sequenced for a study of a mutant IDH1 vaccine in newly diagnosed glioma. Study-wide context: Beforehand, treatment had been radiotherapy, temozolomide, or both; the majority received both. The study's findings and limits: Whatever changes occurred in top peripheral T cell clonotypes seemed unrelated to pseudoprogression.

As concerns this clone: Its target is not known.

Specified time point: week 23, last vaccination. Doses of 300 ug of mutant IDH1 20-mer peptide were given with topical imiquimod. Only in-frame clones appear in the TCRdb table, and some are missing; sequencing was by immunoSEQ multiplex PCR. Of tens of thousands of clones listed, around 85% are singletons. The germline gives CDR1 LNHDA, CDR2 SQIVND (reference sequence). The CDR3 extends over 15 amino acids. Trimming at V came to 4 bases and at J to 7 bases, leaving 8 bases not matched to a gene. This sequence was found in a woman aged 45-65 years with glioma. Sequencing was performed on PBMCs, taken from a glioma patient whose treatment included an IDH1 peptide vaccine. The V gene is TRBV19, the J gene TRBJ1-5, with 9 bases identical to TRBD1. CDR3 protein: CASSTGTGIGQPQHF. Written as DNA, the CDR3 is TGTGCCAGTAGTACGGGGACAGGGATAGGACAGCCCCAGCATTTT.